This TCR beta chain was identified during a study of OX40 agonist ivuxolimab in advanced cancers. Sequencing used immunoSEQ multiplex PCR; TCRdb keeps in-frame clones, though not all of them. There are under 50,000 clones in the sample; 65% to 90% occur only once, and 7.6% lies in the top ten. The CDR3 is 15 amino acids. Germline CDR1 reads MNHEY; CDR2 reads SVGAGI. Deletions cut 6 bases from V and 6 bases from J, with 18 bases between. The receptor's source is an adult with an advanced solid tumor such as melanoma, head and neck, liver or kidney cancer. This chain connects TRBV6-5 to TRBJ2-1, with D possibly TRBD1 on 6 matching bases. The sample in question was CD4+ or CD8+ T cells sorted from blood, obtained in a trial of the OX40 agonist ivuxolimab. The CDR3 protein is CASSSYTGQINEQFF. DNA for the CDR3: TGTGCCAGCAGCTCATATACAGGACAGATCAATGAGCAGTTCTTC.